This T cell receptor (beta chain) emerged from a study of blood T cells in healthy people across ages. The length of the CDR3 is 15 residues. The V gene end was trimmed by 8 bases and the J gene end by 0 bases; junction bases not matched to a gene: 9. PCR was performed a second time for about 7 to 12 cycles using a sample-barcoded 5' primer and a J-beta primer mix. TCRdb analysed the 5' RACE reads with MiXCR anew, one entry per CDR3 protein. Of 1 million or so distinct CDR3 sequences in the sample, less than 25% are singletons; the top ten hold approximately 0.75%. This sample also belongs to another study, concerning T cells of mothers and their children.

The chain recombines TRBV12-3 or TRBV12-4 with TRBJ2-5; 7 bases fit TRBD1. The sequence was obtained from a girl aged 2 to 10 in good health. The material sequenced was blood. Here the CDR3 DNA reads TGTGCCAGCGGGGACCCGACAGGGAACCAAGAGACCCAGTACTTC. This encodes CASGDPTGNQETQYF.